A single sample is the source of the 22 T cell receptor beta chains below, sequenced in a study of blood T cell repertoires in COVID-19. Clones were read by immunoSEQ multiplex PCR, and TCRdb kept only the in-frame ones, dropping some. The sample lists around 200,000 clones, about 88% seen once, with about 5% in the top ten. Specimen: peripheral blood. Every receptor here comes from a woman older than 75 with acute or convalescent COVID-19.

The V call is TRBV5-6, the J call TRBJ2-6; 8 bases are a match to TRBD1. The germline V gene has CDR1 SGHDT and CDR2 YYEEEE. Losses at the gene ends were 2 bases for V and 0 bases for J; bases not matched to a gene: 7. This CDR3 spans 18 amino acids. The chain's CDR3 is CASSLRTGPSSGANVLTF. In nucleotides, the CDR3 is TGTGCCAGCAGCTTACGGACAGGGCCTAGCTCTGGGGCCAACGTCCTGACTTTC.

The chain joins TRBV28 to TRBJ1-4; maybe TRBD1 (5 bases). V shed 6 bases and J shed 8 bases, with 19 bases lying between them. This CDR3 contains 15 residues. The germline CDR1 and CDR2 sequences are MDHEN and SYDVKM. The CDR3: CASSSTPGNFEKLFF. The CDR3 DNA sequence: TGTGCCAGCAGCTCTACCCCAGGGAATTTCGAAAAACTGTTTTTT.

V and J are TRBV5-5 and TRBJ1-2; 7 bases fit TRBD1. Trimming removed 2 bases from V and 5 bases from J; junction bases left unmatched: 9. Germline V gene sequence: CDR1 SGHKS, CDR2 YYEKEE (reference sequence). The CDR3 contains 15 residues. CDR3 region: CASSFQTGVDYGYTF. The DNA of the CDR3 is TGTGCCAGCAGCTTCCAAACAGGGGTAGATTATGGCTACACCTTC.

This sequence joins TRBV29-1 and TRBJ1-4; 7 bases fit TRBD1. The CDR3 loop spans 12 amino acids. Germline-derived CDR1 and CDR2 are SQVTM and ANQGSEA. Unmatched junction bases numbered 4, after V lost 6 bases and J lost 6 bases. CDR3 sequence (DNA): TGCAGCGTATTTACAGGGGATGAAAAACTGTTTTTT. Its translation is CSVFTGDEKLFF.

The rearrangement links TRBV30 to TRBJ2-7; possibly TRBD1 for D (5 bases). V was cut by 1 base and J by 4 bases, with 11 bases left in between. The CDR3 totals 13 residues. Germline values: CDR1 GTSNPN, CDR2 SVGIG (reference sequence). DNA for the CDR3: TGTGCCTGGAGTGCCGACAGCCCATACGAGCAGTACTTC. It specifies CAWSADSPYEQYF.

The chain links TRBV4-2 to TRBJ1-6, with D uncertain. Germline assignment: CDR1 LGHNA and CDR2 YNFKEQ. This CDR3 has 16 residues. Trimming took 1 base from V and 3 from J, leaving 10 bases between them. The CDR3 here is CASSQALVNYNSPLHF. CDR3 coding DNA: TGTGCCAGCAGCCAAGCCTTAGTTAACTATAATTCACCCCTCCACTTT.

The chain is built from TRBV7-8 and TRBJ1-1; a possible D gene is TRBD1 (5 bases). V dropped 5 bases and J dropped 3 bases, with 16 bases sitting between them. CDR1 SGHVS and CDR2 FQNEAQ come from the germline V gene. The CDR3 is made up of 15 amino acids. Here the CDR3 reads CASSPTQEMYTEAFF. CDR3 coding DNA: TGTGCCAGCAGCCCTACACAGGAGATGTACACTGAAGCTTTCTTT.

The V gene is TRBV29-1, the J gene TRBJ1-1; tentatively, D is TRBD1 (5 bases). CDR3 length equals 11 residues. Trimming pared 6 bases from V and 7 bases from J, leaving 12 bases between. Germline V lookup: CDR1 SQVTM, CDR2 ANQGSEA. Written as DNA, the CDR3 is TGCAGCGTGCATTCAGGGCTTGAAGCTTTCTTT. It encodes CSVHSGLEAFF.

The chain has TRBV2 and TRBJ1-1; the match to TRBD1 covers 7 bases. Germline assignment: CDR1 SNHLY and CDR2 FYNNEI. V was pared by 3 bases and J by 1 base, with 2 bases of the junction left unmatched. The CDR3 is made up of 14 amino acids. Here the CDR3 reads CASSDHRGNTEAFF. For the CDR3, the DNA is TGTGCCAGCAGTGACCACAGGGGGAACACTGAAGCTTTCTTT.

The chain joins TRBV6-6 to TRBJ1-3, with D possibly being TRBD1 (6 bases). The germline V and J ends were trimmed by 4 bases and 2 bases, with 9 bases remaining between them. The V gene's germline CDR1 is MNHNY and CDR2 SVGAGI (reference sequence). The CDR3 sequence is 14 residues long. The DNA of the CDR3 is TGTGCCAGCAGTTCACAGGGCACTGGAAACACCATATATTTT. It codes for CASSSQGTGNTIYF.

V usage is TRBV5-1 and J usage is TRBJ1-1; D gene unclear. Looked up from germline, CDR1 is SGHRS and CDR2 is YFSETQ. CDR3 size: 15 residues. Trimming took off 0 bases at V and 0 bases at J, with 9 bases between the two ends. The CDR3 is CASSLGAGMNTEAFF. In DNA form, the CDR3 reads TGCGCCAGCAGCTTGGGGGCGGGAATGAACACTGAAGCTTTCTTT.

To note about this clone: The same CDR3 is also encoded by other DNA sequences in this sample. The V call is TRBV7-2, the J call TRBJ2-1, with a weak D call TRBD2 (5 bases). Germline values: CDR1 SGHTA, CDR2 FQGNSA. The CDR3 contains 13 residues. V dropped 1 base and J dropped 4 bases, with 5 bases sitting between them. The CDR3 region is CASSLGEYNEQFF. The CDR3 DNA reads TGTGCCAGCAGCTTAGGGGAGTACAATGAGCAGTTCTTC.

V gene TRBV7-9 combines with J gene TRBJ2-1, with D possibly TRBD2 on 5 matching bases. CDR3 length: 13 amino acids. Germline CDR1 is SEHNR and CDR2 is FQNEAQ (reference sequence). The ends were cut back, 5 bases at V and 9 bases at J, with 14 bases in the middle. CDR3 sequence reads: CASSEDSAGEQFF. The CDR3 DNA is TGTGCCAGCAGCGAAGACTCGGCGGGTGAGCAGTTCTTC.

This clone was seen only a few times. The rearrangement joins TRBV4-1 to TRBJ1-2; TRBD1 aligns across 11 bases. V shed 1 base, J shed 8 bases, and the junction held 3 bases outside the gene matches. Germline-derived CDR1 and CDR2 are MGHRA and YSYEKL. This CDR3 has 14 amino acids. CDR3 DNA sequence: TGCGCCAGCAGCCAAGCAGGGACAGGGGGAGGCTACACCTTC. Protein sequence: CASSQAGTGGGYTF.

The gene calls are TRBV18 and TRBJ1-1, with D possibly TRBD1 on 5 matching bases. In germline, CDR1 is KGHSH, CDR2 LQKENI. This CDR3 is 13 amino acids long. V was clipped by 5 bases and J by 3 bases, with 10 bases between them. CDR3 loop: CASSRDSYTEAFF. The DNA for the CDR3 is TGTGCCAGCTCAAGAGACAGCTACACTGAAGCTTTCTTT.

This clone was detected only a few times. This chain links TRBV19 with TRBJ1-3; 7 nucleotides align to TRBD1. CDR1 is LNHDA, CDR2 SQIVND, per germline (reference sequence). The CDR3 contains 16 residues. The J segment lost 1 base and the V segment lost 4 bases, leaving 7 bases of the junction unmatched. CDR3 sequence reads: CASSNHRGESGNTIYF. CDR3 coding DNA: TGTGCCAGTAGTAATCACAGGGGAGAGTCTGGAAACACCATATATTTT.

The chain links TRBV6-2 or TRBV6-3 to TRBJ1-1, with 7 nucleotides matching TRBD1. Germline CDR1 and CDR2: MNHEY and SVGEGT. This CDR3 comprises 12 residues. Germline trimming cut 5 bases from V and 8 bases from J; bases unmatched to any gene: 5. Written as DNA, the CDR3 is TGTGCCAGCAGTGTACGGACAGGCGAAGCTTTCTTT. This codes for CASSVRTGEAFF.

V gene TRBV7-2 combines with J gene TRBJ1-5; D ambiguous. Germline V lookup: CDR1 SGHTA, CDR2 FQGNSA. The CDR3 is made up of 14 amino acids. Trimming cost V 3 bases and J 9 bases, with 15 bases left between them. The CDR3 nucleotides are TGTGCCAGCAGCTTGCTTGACGGGAGTATGCCCCAGCATTTT. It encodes CASSLLDGSMPQHF.

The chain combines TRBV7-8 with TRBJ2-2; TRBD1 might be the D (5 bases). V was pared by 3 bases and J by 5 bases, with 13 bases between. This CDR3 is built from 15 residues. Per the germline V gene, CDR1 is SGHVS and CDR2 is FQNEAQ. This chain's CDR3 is CASSLPRVETGELFF. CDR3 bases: TGTGCCAGCAGCTTGCCCAGGGTAGAGACCGGGGAGCTGTTTTTT.

The CDR3 sequence: CASSIVAGVETQYF. The CDR3, as DNA: TGTGCCAGCAGCATAGTAGCGGGAGTAGAGACCCAGTACTTC. The rearrangement uses TRBV7-2 and TRBJ2-5; 9 bases are a match to TRBD2. V shed 5 bases, J shed 4 bases, and the junction held 5 bases outside the gene matches. This CDR3 has 14 residues. Germline loops: CDR1 SGHTA, CDR2 FQGNSA.

The CDR3 sequence: CASRRVASTDTQYF. CDR3 DNA: TGTGCCAGCAGGAGGGTAGCTAGCACAGATACGCAGTATTTT. The rearrangement uses TRBV27 and TRBJ2-3; D is perhaps TRBD2 (5 bases). The germline V gene encodes CDR1 MNHEY and CDR2 SMNVEV (reference sequence). The V end lost 6 bases, the J end lost 0 bases, and 10 bases lay between the germline ends. The CDR3 has 14 amino acids.

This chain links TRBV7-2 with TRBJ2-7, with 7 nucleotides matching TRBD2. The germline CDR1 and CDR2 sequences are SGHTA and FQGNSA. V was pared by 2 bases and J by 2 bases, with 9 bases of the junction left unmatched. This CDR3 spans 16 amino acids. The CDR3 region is CASSLTWTSVAYEQYF. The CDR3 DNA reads TGTGCCAGCAGCTTAACATGGACTAGTGTGGCCTACGAGCAGTACTTC.